This TCR beta chain was obtained from a study of blood T cell repertoires in COVID-19. Study overall: The samples span acute and convalescent COVID-19 from the United States, Italy and Spain.

As originally analysed: Nucleated cell number was recorded as an estimate derived from reference gene primer amplification. Method: immunoSEQ multiplex PCR; TCRdb's copy keeps in-frame clones and lacks some. The V and J calls and clone size are taken from that table; D and trimming were inferred from the DNA. The repertoire has about 480,000 clones, about 90% of them found once; the top ten carry just under 2%. CDR3 size: 16 residues. Between the trimmed V and J ends, which lost 1 base and 4 bases, there was a span of 14 bases. Germline-derived CDR1 and CDR2 are SGHAT and FQNNGV. The clonotype was recovered from a young woman with acute COVID-19. V is TRBV11-2 and J is TRBJ1-3; D may be TRBD1 (6 bases). Material for sequencing was PBMCs or T cells enriched from blood (not recorded which). The CDR3 DNA sequence: TGTGCCAGCAGCTTAGTCTTCGGGGGGCAAGGAAACACCATATATTTT. This encodes CASSLVFGGQGNTIYF.